Given below is one TCR beta chain in context. Its antigen is still unknown. Base qualities are missing; no much larger clone stands one base away. These data are taken from a study of T cell repertoires in cytomegalovirus infection (dated by TCRdb to the late 2010s). Looking at the study overall: Peptide stimulations targeted recently identified HLA-C-restricted CMV epitopes, whose presentation resists viral immunomodulation, together with well-studied HLA-B-restricted epitopes. Because public TCR beta signatures pointed to carriage of CMV infection together with the matching HLA type, the HLA type of each donor mattered for the analysis. Summary of the overall study and its limitations: The ex vivo response was dominated by HLA-C-restricted CMV-specific TCR beta clonotypes, and the single most frequent clonotype in two of eight donors was supplied by these HLA-C-restricted clonotypes. In both this cohort and an independent cohort of some 350 donors, the cumulative frequency of public TCR beta family members distinguished carriers of CMV infection plus the relevant HLA type.

The CDR3 measures 18 amino acids from cysteine to phenylalanine. Only the CDR3 part of the read is kept: 54 bases, read in frame from the first base. V is reduced by 3 bases and J by 3 bases, leaving a spacing of 23 bases between them. The sample's treatment or condition label, in plain terms: in vitro stimulation with specific CMV peptide epitopes to enrich CMV-specific T cells. Sequenced on an Illumina HiSeq 1500. The public reads were run again by TCRdb, first through fastp at Q25 and then through MiXCR, and only productive beta chains were kept. Each record represents a unique CDR3 protein, reported with the most common genes and DNA among its rows. The sample table contains around 900,000 distinct CDR3 sequences; only one count was recorded for more than 25% of them. The ten biggest clones cover over 12% of the sample.

The origin of this receptor is a human donor in good health (CMV status not recorded). Some clones in this sample may be carry-over from other donors' samples. The specimen comprised cultured CD8+ T cells from PBMCs, sampled from culture after CMV antigen stimulation. This chain joins TRBV12-3 or TRBV12-4 to TRBJ1-1; tentative D gene TRBD1, with 6 bases matching. The DNA reads as follows: TGTGCCAGCAGTTTCCTCCTGGACAGCCCGTATCCATACACTGAAGCTTTCTTT. Its protein is CASSFLLDSPYPYTEAFF.